This T cell receptor (beta chain) appears in the sequencing data of a study of human CD8 memory T cell subsets. Study-level findings and limits: It was suggested by Chao1 estimates that stem-like memory T cells were more diverse than precursor exhausted T cells.

UMI-labeled 5' RACE generated the TCR beta libraries. TCRdb reprocessed the 5' RACE reads, keeping one entry per CDR3 protein, no DNA. The specimen's table records 9,500 to 12,000 distinct CDR3 sequences. The germline V gene encodes CDR1 ENHRY and CDR2 SYGVKD. CDR3 length equals 15 residues. As for this clonotype: Its specificity is not known.

The origin of this receptor is a human donor in good health. The rearrangement joins TRBV10-3 to TRBJ2-1; absent DNA, TCRdb's TRBD1 call cannot be checked. The sequencing sample was made of CD8+ T cells from PBMCs. CDR3 loop: CAISDSQGTYNEQFF.